This T cell receptor beta chain originates from a study of blood T cell repertoires in COVID-19. Seattle patients were enrolled while actively infected and followed longitudinally. Here immunoSEQ multiplex PCR was the method, and the copy in TCRdb shows in-frame clones only, minus some. The table records 150,000 or so clones, 75% to 90% of them present only once. CDR1 LNHDA and CDR2 SQIVND come from the germline V gene (reference sequence). V lost 5 bases to trimming and J lost 0 bases, with 8 bases between them. The CDR3 extends over 15 amino acids. The chain carries TRBV19 and TRBJ1-6; D call uncertain. Sequenced sample: peripheral blood. The receptor was isolated from a man aged 18 to 30 with COVID-19, enrolled during active disease. CDR3 DNA: TGTGCCAGTAGTCCAGCGAGCTCCTATAATTCACCCCTCCACTTT. Its translation is CASSPASSYNSPLHF.